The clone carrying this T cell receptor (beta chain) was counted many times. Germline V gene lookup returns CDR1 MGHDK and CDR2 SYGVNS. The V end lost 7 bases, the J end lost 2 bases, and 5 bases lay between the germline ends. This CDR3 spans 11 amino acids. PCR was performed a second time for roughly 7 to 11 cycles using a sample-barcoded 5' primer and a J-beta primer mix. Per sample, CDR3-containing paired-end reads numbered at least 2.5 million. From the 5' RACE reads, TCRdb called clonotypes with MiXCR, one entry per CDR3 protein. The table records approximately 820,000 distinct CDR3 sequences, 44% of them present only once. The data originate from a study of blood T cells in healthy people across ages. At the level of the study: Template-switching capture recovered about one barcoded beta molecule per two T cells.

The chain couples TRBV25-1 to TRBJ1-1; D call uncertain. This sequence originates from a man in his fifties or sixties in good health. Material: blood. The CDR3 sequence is CASTQNTEAFF. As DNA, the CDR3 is TGTGCCAGCACCCAAAACACTGAAGCTTTCTTT.